Shown below are 29 T cell receptor beta chains from a single sample sequenced in a study of blood T cell repertoires in COVID-19. Generated by immunoSEQ multiplex PCR, the TCRdb table keeps only in-frame clones and is missing some. The sample carries approximately 150,000 clones, more than 70% recorded once. Sequenced sample: peripheral blood. The source is a man aged 50 to 60 who had recovered from COVID-19.

J is TRBJ2-7 and V is TRBV28, with 8 positions matching TRBD1. CDR1 and CDR2 from the germline V gene are MDHEN and SYDVKM. Trimming cost V 5 bases and J 6 bases; bases outside gene matches: 9. The length of the CDR3 is 14 residues. CDR3 nucleotides: TGTGCCAGCAGTATCAGACAGGGGAAAATCGAGCAGTACTTC. Its protein product is CASSIRQGKIEQYF.

This CDR3 is CASSLYLAGIESEQFF. The CDR3 nucleotides read TGTGCCAGCAGCTTATACCTAGCGGGAATCGAAAGTGAGCAGTTCTTC. V gene TRBV7-3 combines with J gene TRBJ2-1; TRBD2 agrees at 9 bases. CDR1 SGHTA and CDR2 FQGTGA come from the germline V gene. The CDR3 length is 16 residues. Germline trimming cut 2 bases from V and 9 bases from J; bases unmatched to any gene: 11.

This clone was detected a few times. This chain links TRBV6-5 with TRBJ1-6, with D unresolved. This CDR3 region has 15 residues. V was pared by 6 bases and J by 9 bases, with 18 bases between. Germline V gene lookup returns CDR1 MNHEY and CDR2 SVGAGI. CDR3: CASRREEARSSPLHF. The DNA of the CDR3 is TGTGCCAGCAGACGCGAAGAGGCGCGGAGTTCACCCCTCCACTTT.

This sequence joins TRBV9 and TRBJ2-7; 7 bases line up with TRBD1. Trimming at V came to 0 bases and at J to 3 bases, leaving 6 bases not matched to a gene. In germline, CDR1 is SGDLS, CDR2 YYNGEE. This CDR3 comprises 15 residues. This chain's CDR3 is CASSVGGDSHYEQYF. The CDR3 DNA reads as TGTGCCAGCAGCGTAGGAGGGGACAGCCACTACGAGCAGTACTTC.

The rearrangement uses TRBV5-1 and TRBJ1-2; D is undetermined. Trimming removed 1 base from V and 6 bases from J, with 10 bases in between. The CDR3 totals 13 residues. The germline gives CDR1 SGHRS, CDR2 YFSETQ. CDR3 region: CASSLISGNGYTF. The CDR3 DNA reads TGCGCCAGCAGCTTGATTTCCGGGAATGGCTACACCTTC.

The chain employs TRBV3-1 (or the pseudogene TRBV3-2) and TRBJ1-5; 7 bases agree with TRBD1. Germline-derived CDR1 and CDR2 are LGHDT and YNNKEL (reference sequence). The CDR3 contains 15 residues. After removal of 5 bases from V and 7 bases from J, the junction contained 11 bases not matched to a gene. CDR3 nucleotide sequence: TGTGCCAGCAGCGCCACTACACAGGGGAGCCAGCCCCAGCATTTT. Translating gives CASSATTQGSQPQHF.

The V gene is TRBV21-1, the J gene TRBJ2-3; the D call of TRBD1 is as the table states it, not checked on the DNA. TRBV21-1 is designated a pseudogene. The CDR3 runs to 11 residues. The CDR3 loop reads CASRGTGTQYF. The CDR3 DNA follows: TGTGCCAGCAGGGGAACAGGGACGCAGTATTTT.

This chain connects TRBV20-1 to TRBJ2-1, with D uncertain. The germline CDR1 and CDR2 sequences are DFQATT and SNEGSKA (reference sequence). The CDR3 extends over 10 amino acids. Trimming stripped 6 bases from V and 6 bases from J, with 6 bases between. The CDR3 region is CSALRNEQFF. CDR3 bases: TGCAGTGCCCTCCGCAATGAGCAGTTCTTC.

Points on this clone: In the same sample, other DNA sequences code for this CDR3. The rearrangement uses TRBV9 and TRBJ2-5; 7 bases line up with TRBD2. V was clipped by 2 bases and J by 4 bases; unmatched bases: 11. This CDR3 contains 16 residues. Germline V gene data show CDR1 as SGDLS and CDR2 as YYNGEE. The CDR3 sequence: CASSVAPSGAGETQYF. DNA for the CDR3: TGTGCCAGCAGCGTGGCCCCAAGCGGGGCAGGAGAGACCCAGTACTTC.

This sequence joins TRBV6-5 and TRBJ1-3; D is unresolved. The CDR3 contains 14 residues. V was cut by 9 bases and J by 0 bases, with 12 bases left in between. Per the germline V gene, CDR1 is MNHEY and CDR2 is SVGAGI. Written as DNA, the CDR3 is TGTGCCAGTTCGCGGGGAATCTCTGGAAACACCATATATTTT. Protein sequence: CASSRGISGNTIYF.

This clone was observed once. The chain joins TRBV5-4 to TRBJ2-2; 7 bases line up with TRBD1. This CDR3 has 16 amino acids. V lost 4 bases and J lost 4; bases outside the gene matches: 10. The germline CDR1 and CDR2 sequences are SGHNT and YYREEE (reference sequence). The CDR3 nucleotides are TGTGCCAGCAGCCCCCTGACAGGGAACGGCACCGGGGAGCTGTTTTTT. It translates to CASSPLTGNGTGELFF.

The chain couples TRBV12-3 or TRBV12-4 to TRBJ2-7; possible D gene TRBD1, 6 bases. This CDR3 region has 13 residues. Trimming removed 6 bases at V and 5 bases at J, with 14 bases between. The CDR3 protein is CASRPQGHDEQYF. CDR3 DNA sequence: TGTGCCAGCAGACCACAGGGACACGACGAGCAGTACTTC.

The rearrangement uses TRBV5-8 and TRBJ2-7; D is ambiguous. V shed 1 base and J shed 4 bases, with 15 bases lying between them. Germline V gives CDR1 SGHTS, CDR2 YDEGEE. The CDR3 is made up of 15 amino acids. CDR3 loop: CASSLSVSAIYEQYF. The CDR3 DNA is TGTGCCAGCAGCTTGTCGGTTTCCGCAATATACGAGCAGTACTTC.

The chain has TRBV6-1 and TRBJ2-1; D ambiguous. The germline gives CDR1 MNHNS, CDR2 SASEGT. V was clipped by 2 bases and J by 5 bases, with 13 bases between them. The CDR3 is 15 residues long. As DNA, the CDR3 is TGTGCCAGCAGTGAAAACCAGGCCCTAAACAATGAGCAGTTCTTC. Residues: CASSENQALNNEQFF.

V usage is TRBV7-3 and J usage is TRBJ2-3; possibly TRBD1 for D (5 bases). CDR1 and CDR2 (germline): SGHTA, FQGTGA. CDR3 length: 13 residues. Trimming removed 1 base from V and 5 bases from J, with 7 bases in between. The CDR3 coding sequence is TGTGCCAGCAGCTTAAGGGGCGGAGATACGCAGTATTTT. It yields the protein CASSLRGGDTQYF.

The chain carries TRBV6-5 and TRBJ1-6; the D gene is possibly TRBD1 (6 bases). This CDR3 spans 15 amino acids. In germline, CDR1 is MNHEY, CDR2 SVGAGI. Trimming took off 0 bases at V and 7 bases at J, with 10 bases between the two ends. The DNA of the CDR3 is TGTGCCAGCAGTTACTCGACAGGCTCCAATTCACCCCTCCACTTT. Translating it yields CASSYSTGSNSPLHF.

The chain has TRBV28 and TRBJ1-3; no reliable D call. CDR3 length: 15 amino acids. CDR1 and CDR2 (germline): MDHEN, SYDVKM. V lost 4 bases, J lost 0 bases, and 10 bases lay in between. This CDR3 reads CASSSQFPSGNTIYF. DNA of the CDR3: TGTGCCAGCAGTTCACAGTTCCCCTCTGGAAACACCATATATTTT. The complete variable domain, with remaining parts taken from reference TRBV28 and TRBJ1-3, reads DVKVTQSSRYLVKRTGEKVFLECVQDMDHENMFWYRQDPGLGLRLIYFSYDVKMKEKGDIPEGYSVSREKKERFSLILESASTNQTSMYLCASSSQFPSGNTIYFGEGSWLTVV.

This chain joins TRBV19 and TRBJ1-1; unclear D gene. V shed 8 bases and J shed 4 bases, with 14 bases lying between them. CDR1 LNHDA and CDR2 SQIVND come from the germline V gene (reference sequence). The CDR3 covers 13 residues. CDR3 region: CASSSKTGTEAFF. The CDR3 region has the DNA TGTGCCAGTTCATCCAAAACGGGCACTGAAGCTTTCTTT.

The rearrangement uses TRBV27 and TRBJ2-1, with 7 bases lining up with TRBD2. Germline CDR1 and CDR2: MNHEY and SMNVEV (reference sequence). CDR3 size: 16 residues. V was clipped by 0 bases and J by 4 bases; unmatched bases: 6. The CDR3 loop is CASSLSAGVRYNEQFF. The CDR3 nucleotides are TGTGCCAGCAGTTTATCGGCGGGGGTTAGGTACAATGAGCAGTTCTTC.

Ten or more counts support this clone. The CDR3 DNA sequence: TGTGCCAGCAGTTACTCTACGGATAGGGGCAGGGGTAACACTGAAGCTTTCTTT. Translating gives CASSYSTDRGRGNTEAFF. The V gene is TRBV6-2 or TRBV6-3, the J gene TRBJ1-1; a weak D match, TRBD1 (6 bases). Per germline, CDR1 MNHEY and CDR2 SVGEGT. Trimming removed 0 bases from V and 2 bases from J, with 19 bases in between. The CDR3 loop spans 18 amino acids.

The chain has TRBV28 and TRBJ2-7; D might be TRBD1 (5 bases). CDR1 MDHEN and CDR2 SYDVKM come from the germline V gene. The germline V and J ends were trimmed by 10 bases and 2 bases, with 21 bases remaining between them. The CDR3 is made up of 15 amino acids. The CDR3 DNA reads TGTGCCATCTCCCCAATAGGGGCAGTCACCTACGAGCAGTACTTC. It encodes CAISPIGAVTYEQYF.

The chain recombines TRBV7-2 with TRBJ2-1; the D is unclear. The CDR3 has 11 residues. V was pared by 0 bases and J by 15 bases, with 9 bases between. Germline assignment: CDR1 SGHTA and CDR2 FQGNSA. The CDR3 nucleotides read TGTGCCAGCAGCTTAGCTTCCTTCTGGTTCTTC. Its translation: CASSLASFWFF.

The CDR3 DNA sequence: TGTGCCAGCAGTTACTCGAGGGATCCCAATCAGCCCCAGCATTTT. Protein product: CASSYSRDPNQPQHF. The chain combines TRBV6-5 with TRBJ1-5; no clear D. The CDR3 length is 15 residues. Germline V gene data show CDR1 as MNHEY and CDR2 as SVGAGI. V lost 0 bases to trimming and J lost 3 bases, with 9 bases between them.

The chain carries TRBV27 and TRBJ2-1, with a weak D call TRBD1 (6 bases). Trimming pared 4 bases from V and 7 bases from J, leaving 20 bases between. The germline gives CDR1 MNHEY, CDR2 SMNVEV (reference sequence). The CDR3 spans 16 residues. This chain's CDR3 is CASSSPEPTGTNEQFF. CDR3 in DNA: TGTGCCAGCAGTTCCCCCGAGCCAACAGGGACGAATGAGCAGTTCTTC.

This chain uses TRBV5-6 with TRBJ1-2; TRBD1 aligns across 7 bases. Germline trimming cut 5 bases from V and 6 bases from J; bases unmatched to any gene: 7. There are 13 residues in the CDR3. Germline CDR1 reads SGHDT; CDR2 reads YYEEEE. CDR3 sequence (DNA): TGTGCCAGCAGGTACGGGACAGTAAATGGCTACACCTTC. It is translated as CASRYGTVNGYTF.

The chain links TRBV19 to TRBJ1-5; TRBD1 agrees at 8 bases. J gave up 6 bases and V 3 bases, and 1 base lay outside the gene matches. This CDR3 has 13 residues. Germline V CDR1 and CDR2: LNHDA, SQIVND (reference sequence). Here the CDR3 reads CASSMTGAQPQHF. The CDR3 bases are TGTGCCAGTAGTATGACAGGGGCTCAGCCCCAGCATTTT.

This chain joins TRBV9 and TRBJ1-6; tentative D call: TRBD1 (6 bases). Germline CDR1 is SGDLS and CDR2 is YYNGEE. This CDR3 has 16 residues. Trimming shortened V by 3 bases and J by 6 bases, and 16 bases separated the two germline ends. The CDR3 nucleotides are TGTGCCAGCAGCGCGCTCTCCGGGACACTTAATTCACCCCTCCACTTT. As protein: CASSALSGTLNSPLHF.

V is TRBV15 and J is TRBJ1-1, with D uncertain. The ends were cut back, 5 bases at V and 7 bases at J, with 14 bases in the middle. Germline CDR1 and CDR2: LNHNV and YYDKDF (reference sequence). The CDR3 is made up of 13 amino acids. The CDR3 coding sequence is TGTGCCACCAGCGGCGAGGACTTTTTTGAAGCTTTCTTT. It yields the protein CATSGEDFFEAFF. Variable domain in full (rest from reference TRBV15 and TRBJ1-1): DAMVIQNPRYQVTQFGKPVTLSCSQTLNHNVMYWYQQKSSQAPKLLFHYYDKDFNNEADTPDNFQSRRPNTSFCFLDIRSPGLGDTAMYLCATSGEDFFEAFFGQGTRLTVV.

V usage is TRBV7-9 and J usage is TRBJ1-6; TRBD1 aligns across 7 bases. J lost 8 bases, V lost 5 bases, and 9 bases had no gene match. Germline V gene lookup returns CDR1 SEHNR and CDR2 FQNEAQ (reference sequence). The CDR3 covers 15 residues. The CDR3 nucleotides are TGTGCCAGCAGCCGACAGGGATCTGTCGATTCACCCCTCCACTTT. Translating gives CASSRQGSVDSPLHF.